The TCR beta chain described here comes from a study of T cell responses to AZD1222 COVID-19 vaccine. This clone has only one observation. The data were produced by immunoSEQ multiplex PCR, yet TCRdb's version contains in-frame clones alone and is incomplete. The sample comprises 15,000 to 20,000 clones, roughly 90% of which are singletons, and 8.7% rests with the top ten. Germline CDR1 SGHDT, CDR2 YYEEEE. Trimming cost V 5 bases and J 2 bases; bases outside gene matches: 8. This CDR3 region has 16 residues. The material sequenced was peripheral blood, taken 28 days after the second AZD1222 dose. The chain links TRBV5-6 to TRBJ2-3; the match to TRBD2 covers 10 bases. This sequence was found in an adult who received the AZD1222 COVID-19 vaccine. CDR3 coding DNA: TGTGCCAGCAGATCCATACTAGCGGGATTCACAGATACGCAGTATTTT. Translated, it gives CASRSILAGFTDTQYF.